A single sample gave rise to the 5 T cell receptor beta chains below, sequenced in a study of blood T cell repertoires in COVID-19. Sequencing was performed with immunoSEQ multiplex PCR; in TCRdb, only in-frame clones are kept and a portion is missing. The sample includes around 330,000 clones, approximately 90% of them seen just once. Input material: PBMCs or T cells enriched from blood (not recorded which). These receptors all come from a woman in her thirties or forties who had recovered from COVID-19.

The rearrangement uses TRBV27 and TRBJ1-1; D call uncertain. V was pared by 3 bases and J by 1 base, with 15 bases between. The germline V gene has CDR1 MNHEY and CDR2 SMNVEV (reference sequence). The CDR3 spans 16 residues. CDR3 DNA: TGTGCCAGCAGTTTTCGAAGCGCGGCCAGGAACACTGAAGCTTTCTTT. Residues: CASSFRSAARNTEAFF.

The CDR3 loop reads CASSLQGAYEQYF. CDR3 in DNA: TGTGCCAGCAGTCTACAGGGGGCGTACGAGCAGTACTTC. The chain has TRBV27 and TRBJ2-7; 9 nucleotides match TRBD1. The CDR3 totals 13 residues. Germline loops: CDR1 MNHEY, CDR2 SMNVEV (reference sequence). The trim removed 5 bases at V and 4 bases at J, leaving 3 bases unmatched.

The chain carries TRBV7-2 and TRBJ1-2; D is perhaps TRBD1 (6 bases). The CDR3 covers 18 residues. From germline, CDR1 is SGHTA and CDR2 FQGNSA. V was cut by 0 bases and J by 4 bases, with 21 bases left in between. CDR3: CASSLAVTQGGGAYGYTF. In nucleotides, the CDR3 is TGTGCCAGCAGCTTAGCGGTCACACAGGGCGGGGGGGCCTATGGCTACACCTTC. Full variable domain (missing parts from reference TRBV7-2 and TRBJ1-2): GAGVSQSPSNKVTEKGKDVELRCDPISGHTALYWYRQSLGQGLEFLIYFQGNSAPDKSGLPSDRFSAERTGGSVSTLTIQRTQQEDSAVYLCASSLAVTQGGGAYGYTFGSGTRLTVV.

The V and J genes are TRBV28 and TRBJ1-2; D gene ambiguous. The V gene's germline CDR1 is MDHEN and CDR2 SYDVKM. Trimming shortened V by 8 bases and J by 5 bases, and 12 bases separated the two germline ends. This CDR3 has 12 residues. The CDR3 DNA reads TGTGCCAGCTCAGGCAAAAATTATGGCTACACCTTC. Its protein product is CASSGKNYGYTF.

The chain employs TRBV18 and TRBJ2-5, with 7 bases matching TRBD2. V lost 2 bases and J lost 5; bases outside the gene matches: 11. CDR3 length: 16 residues. Germline CDR1 and CDR2: KGHSH and LQKENI. The CDR3 loop is CASSPSLAGVGETQYF. CDR3 bases: TGTGCCAGCTCACCATCCCTTGCGGGAGTCGGGGAGACCCAGTACTTC.